This T cell receptor beta chain was sequenced for a study of blood T cell repertoires in COVID-19. Looking at the study overall: Samples came from the United States, Italy and Spain, spanning acute and convalescent COVID-19. From T cells, B-cell-depleted T cells, or PBMCs came the material, which was cDNA or gDNA.

The assay was immunoSEQ multiplex PCR, and TCRdb's table has in-frame clones only and misses some. The repertoire holds nearly 95,000 clones, more than 75% seen once, with 7% to 9% in the top ten. The CDR3 is 17 residues long. From germline, CDR1 is SGHTA and CDR2 FQGNSA. Unmatched junction bases numbered 6, after V lost 1 base and J lost 3 bases. The gene calls are TRBV7-2 and TRBJ2-3, with 11 bases identical to TRBD2. The source material was peripheral blood. The TCR sequence derives from a human donor with acute or convalescent COVID-19. The donor label of this sample is uncertain. The CDR3 DNA follows: TGTGCCAGCAGCTTAGGCCTAGCGGGGGGCGGGACAGATACGCAGTATTTT. It translates to CASSLGLAGGGTDTQYF.